The 29 T cell receptor beta chains in this list originate from one sample, sequenced in a study of cytomegalovirus exposure and HLA in healthy donors. The primer mix had 60 Vbeta and 13 Jbeta primers. The repertoire was sequenced with immunoSEQ multiplex PCR; TCRdb's copy has only in-frame clones and lacks some. The repertoire holds more than 100,000 clones, about 73% seen once, with around 3.7% in the top ten. Sequenced sample: PBMCs. The receptor source for this set is a woman aged 40 to 50 in good health and CMV-seronegative.

The genes are TRBV7-2 and TRBJ2-7, with 9 nucleotides matching TRBD2. The CDR3 is made up of 16 amino acids. The V gene end was trimmed by 1 base and the J gene end by 2 bases; junction bases not matched to a gene: 6. Germline CDR1 SGHTA, CDR2 FQGNSA. The CDR3: CASSLGGRLAAYEQYF. DNA of the CDR3: TGTGCCAGCAGCTTAGGGGGCCGACTAGCGGCCTACGAGCAGTACTTC.

This chain links TRBV25-1 with TRBJ2-7; 9 bases agree with TRBD1. V gave up 3 bases and J gave up 3 bases; unmatched junction bases: 6. Germline V gene sequence: CDR1 MGHDK, CDR2 SYGVNS. This CDR3 contains 15 residues. The DNA of the CDR3 is TGTGCCAGCAGTGAGTGGACAGGGGTTTTCTACGAGCAGTACTTC. This gives the protein CASSEWTGVFYEQYF.

The chain recombines TRBV5-1 with TRBJ1-4; D ambiguous. V was trimmed by 1 base and J by 7 bases, leaving 14 bases between them. Germline V gene sequence: CDR1 SGHRS, CDR2 YFSETQ. CDR3 length equals 15 residues. Written as DNA, the CDR3 is TGCGCCAGCAGCTTGTGGAGCGATGAGGCTGAAAAACTGTTTTTT. This sequence encodes CASSLWSDEAEKLFF. The full variable domain, rest sourced from reference TRBV5-1 and TRBJ1-4, is KAGVTQTPRYLIKTRGQQVTLSCSPISGHRSVSWYQQTPGQGLQFLFEYFSETQRNKGNFPGRFSGRQFSNSRSEMNVSTLELGDSALYLCASSLWSDEAEKLFFGSGTQLSVL.

CDR3: CASSSQGAGAYEQYF. CDR3 sequence (DNA): TGTGCCAGCAGTTCACAAGGGGCCGGAGCCTACGAGCAGTACTTC. This chain joins TRBV5-4 and TRBJ2-7, with D possibly being TRBD1 (5 bases). Germline CDR1 reads SGHNT; CDR2 reads YYREEE (reference sequence). V gave up 5 bases and J gave up 2 bases, with 17 bases separating them. The CDR3 spans 15 residues.

The chain links TRBV10-3 to TRBJ2-7, with 8 bases fitting TRBD1. Per germline, CDR1 ENHRY and CDR2 SYGVKD. V trimming: 3 bases; J trimming: 2 bases; junction bases outside the gene matches: 9. This CDR3 spans 16 amino acids. The CDR3 DNA follows: TGTGCCATCAGTGAAGGTACAGGGGGGCAAACCTACGAGCAGTACTTC. Translating it yields CAISEGTGGQTYEQYF.

With respect to this clone: An end of the junction differs from the germline gene, which may be a read error. The rearrangement uses TRBV7-7 and TRBJ2-3, with D perhaps matching TRBD2 (5 bases). Germline-derived CDR1 and CDR2 are SSHAT and FNYEAQ (reference sequence). This CDR3 is 13 amino acids long. CDR3 in DNA: TGTGCTAGCAGCCCCCCGGGGACAGATACGCAGTATTTT. This encodes CASSPPGTDTQYF.

The chain joins TRBV27 to TRBJ1-1; D remains ambiguous. Germline assignment: CDR1 MNHEY and CDR2 SMNVEV (reference sequence). The CDR3 is 14 residues long. Trimming shortened V by 2 bases and J by 5 bases, and 12 bases separated the two germline ends. CDR3 coding DNA: TGTGCCAGCAGTTTAATCCGGGGAGGGACTGAAGCTTTCTTT. It specifies CASSLIRGGTEAFF.

The chain joins TRBV6-5 to TRBJ1-2, with 7 positions matching TRBD1. The V gene end was trimmed by 5 bases and the J gene end by 3 bases; junction bases not matched to a gene: 3. The CDR3 has 13 amino acids. Germline V gene sequence: CDR1 MNHEY, CDR2 SVGAGI. The chain's CDR3 is CASSTGQDYGYTF. The CDR3 DNA follows: TGTGCCAGCAGTACCGGACAGGACTATGGCTACACCTTC.

The V and J genes are TRBV5-4 and TRBJ1-2; 9 nucleotides agree with TRBD1. The germline V gene has CDR1 SGHNT and CDR2 YYREEE (reference sequence). The V and J ends lost 4 bases and 4 bases, in that order; junction bases with no gene match: 8. The CDR3 has 15 residues. The CDR3 DNA reads as TGTGCCAGCAGCCTTATCCCGGGACAGGGCTATGGCTACACCTTC. It codes for CASSLIPGQGYGYTF.

This clone has more than one count but fewer than ten. The chain combines TRBV5-1 with TRBJ2-1; a possible D gene is TRBD2 (6 bases). Germline CDR1 is SGHRS and CDR2 is YFSETQ. The CDR3 extends over 14 amino acids. Deletions cut 0 bases from V and 6 bases from J, with 10 bases between. This CDR3 is CASSLVREPNEQFF. The CDR3 DNA is TGCGCCAGCAGCTTGGTGCGGGAACCCAATGAGCAGTTCTTC.

This clone has a handful of counts. V gene TRBV7-9 combines with J gene TRBJ1-1, with 9 bases fitting TRBD1. With V trimmed by 5 bases and J by 6 bases, 13 bases remained unmatched. Germline V gene sequence: CDR1 SEHNR, CDR2 FQNEAQ (reference sequence). The length of the CDR3 is 16 residues. The DNA for the CDR3 is TGTGCCAGCAGCCCTAAACCCGGACAGGGGAGGCCTGAAGCTTTCTTT. This encodes CASSPKPGQGRPEAFF.

This rearrangement joins TRBV20-1 to TRBJ2-7; unclear D gene. Deletions cut 3 bases from V and 1 base from J, with 4 bases between. Germline V lookup: CDR1 DFQATT, CDR2 SNEGSKA (reference sequence). This CDR3 is built from 11 residues. CDR3 protein: CSASFSYEQYF. Here the CDR3 DNA reads TGCAGTGCTAGCTTTTCCTACGAGCAGTACTTC.

The rearrangement uses TRBV6-6 and TRBJ1-4, with D possibly being TRBD1 (5 bases). CDR1 MNHNY and CDR2 SVGAGI come from the germline V gene (reference sequence). The CDR3 contains 14 residues. V was trimmed by 5 bases and J by 0 bases, leaving 7 bases between them. The CDR3 sequence is CASSPGATNEKLFF. CDR3 DNA: TGTGCCAGCAGTCCGGGGGCAACTAATGAAAAACTGTTTTTT.

This sequence joins TRBV6-5 and TRBJ1-2; D might be TRBD1 (5 bases). There are 14 residues in the CDR3. CDR1 is MNHEY, CDR2 SVGAGI, per germline. V dropped 6 bases and J dropped 4 bases, with 15 bases sitting between them. This chain's CDR3 is CASSKTVTGYGYTF. The CDR3 coding sequence is TGTGCCAGCAGCAAGACAGTTACCGGCTATGGCTACACCTTC.

The chain carries TRBV7-9 and TRBJ1-1; D ambiguous. Looked up from germline, CDR1 is SEHNR and CDR2 is FQNEAQ (reference sequence). The CDR3 is 14 amino acids. The V end lost 0 bases, the J end lost 1 base, and 6 bases lay between the germline ends. CDR3 amino acids: CASSLAVRNTEAFF. The CDR3 coding sequence is TGTGCCAGCAGCTTAGCTGTCCGGAACACTGAAGCTTTCTTT.

This chain connects TRBV6-5 to TRBJ1-2; tentative D call: TRBD1 (5 bases). This CDR3 has 14 amino acids. V lost 0 bases and J lost 3, with 8 bases in between. Germline values: CDR1 MNHEY, CDR2 SVGAGI. The CDR3, as DNA: TGTGCCAGCAGTTACTCCCCGACAGACTATGGCTACACCTTC. It translates to CASSYSPTDYGYTF.

The genes are TRBV6-6 and TRBJ1-3, with 9 positions matching TRBD1. V was clipped by 6 bases and J by 1 base; unmatched bases: 7. The CDR3 is 16 amino acids. Germline lookup yields CDR1 MNHNY and CDR2 SVGAGI (reference sequence). The CDR3, as DNA: TGTGCCAGCAGGGGACAGGGACAGATTTCTGGAAACACCATATATTTT. This sequence encodes CASRGQGQISGNTIYF.

In nucleotides, the CDR3 is TGTGCCAGCAGCTTGGATGGCGGCCAGCCCCAGCATTTT. Its protein is CASSLDGGQPQHF. The rearrangement links TRBV5-5 to TRBJ1-5, with unresolved D. Germline V gives CDR1 SGHKS, CDR2 YYEKEE (reference sequence). Trimming took 0 bases from V and 7 from J, leaving 8 bases between them. This CDR3 contains 13 residues.

The chain has TRBV19 and TRBJ2-3; 8 nucleotides line up with TRBD1. CDR3 size: 13 residues. V lost 10 bases to trimming and J lost 6 bases; unmatched junction nucleotides: 9. Germline CDR1 and CDR2: LNHDA and SQIVND (reference sequence). The CDR3 DNA reads TGTGCCATATCGACAGGGGTACTCGATACGCAGTATTTT. This encodes CAISTGVLDTQYF.

V and J are TRBV7-3 and TRBJ2-2, with TRBD1 matching 8 bases. Germline-derived CDR1 and CDR2 are SGHTA and FQGTGA. V trimming: 3 bases; J trimming: 5 bases; junction bases outside the gene matches: 8. This CDR3 spans 16 amino acids. In nucleotides, the CDR3 is TGTGCCAGCAGCTTTTCCGGGACAGGCTCAACCGGGGAGCTGTTTTTT. This encodes CASSFSGTGSTGELFF.

The rearrangement links TRBV7-2 to TRBJ1-1; D is possibly TRBD1 (6 bases). Trimming left V 3 bases short and J 4 bases short, with 9 bases between. CDR1 SGHTA and CDR2 FQGNSA come from the germline V gene. The CDR3 loop spans 13 amino acids. CDR3 in amino acids: CASSFRGVTEAFF. In DNA form, the CDR3 reads TGTGCCAGCAGCTTCAGGGGTGTCACTGAAGCTTTCTTT.

The rearrangement uses TRBV7-8 and TRBJ2-3, with 8 bases matching TRBD2. CDR1 and CDR2 from the germline V gene are SGHVS and FQNEAQ. V lost 5 bases and J lost 6; bases outside the gene matches: 13. This CDR3 has 16 amino acids. CDR3 sequence: CASSPARGGPLDTQYF. Written as DNA, the CDR3 is TGTGCCAGCAGCCCCGCCCGGGGGGGGCCCCTCGATACGCAGTATTTT.

The chain has TRBV5-1 and TRBJ2-3, with 9 bases matching TRBD1. V lost 0 bases to trimming and J lost 0 bases; unmatched junction nucleotides: 8. CDR3 length equals 18 residues. The germline CDR1 and CDR2 sequences are SGHRS and YFSETQ. CDR3 DNA: TGCGCCAGCAGCTTGGCCCTCGGGACAGGGCTTAGCACAGATACGCAGTATTTT. Its protein is CASSLALGTGLSTDTQYF. Using reference TRBV5-1 and TRBJ2-3 for the parts outside the CDR3, the full variable domain is KAGVTQTPRYLIKTRGQQVTLSCSPISGHRSVSWYQQTPGQGLQFLFEYFSETQRNKGNFPGRFSGRQFSNSRSEMNVSTLELGDSALYLCASSLALGTGLSTDTQYFGPGTRLTVL.

The rearrangement uses TRBV10-3 and TRBJ2-5, with TRBD2 identical over 7 bases. The J call may be mistaken, given a closer DNA end match to TRBJ2-7. The V gene's germline CDR1 is ENHRY and CDR2 SYGVKD. The CDR3 has 14 amino acids. CDR3 amino acids: CAISPSGNSYEQYF. The CDR3 DNA reads as TGTGCCATCAGTCCCAGCGGGAACTCCTACGAGCAGTACTTC.

This rearrangement joins TRBV29-1 to TRBJ2-5, with D hard to call. Germline V gene data show CDR1 as SQVTM and CDR2 as ANQGSEA. V was clipped by 7 bases and J by 0 bases, with 6 bases between them. The CDR3 consists of 11 residues. CDR3 loop: CSADNQETQYF. The CDR3 DNA reads as TGCAGCGCCGACAACCAAGAGACCCAGTACTTC.

The rearrangement links TRBV4-1 to TRBJ2-3, with D perhaps TRBD1 (6 bases). The CDR3 runs to 15 residues. V lost 3 bases and J lost 0, with 10 bases in between. Germline lookup yields CDR1 MGHRA and CDR2 YSYEKL. The CDR3 is CASSHPQGSTDTQYF. The DNA for the CDR3 is TGCGCCAGCAGCCACCCACAGGGTAGCACAGATACGCAGTATTTT.

The chain combines TRBV7-3 with TRBJ2-5; D remains ambiguous. This CDR3 region has 14 residues. V lost 2 bases, J lost 3 bases, and 10 bases lay in between. In germline, CDR1 is SGHTA, CDR2 FQGTGA. CDR3 sequence reads: CASSLVGGKETQYF. Here the CDR3 DNA reads TGTGCCAGCAGCTTAGTCGGCGGAAAAGAGACCCAGTACTTC. Variable domain in full (rest from reference TRBV7-3 and TRBJ2-5): GAGVSQTPSNKVTEKGKYVELRCDPISGHTALYWYRQSLGQGPEFLIYFQGTGAADDSGLPNDRFFAVRPEGSVSTLKIQRTERGDSAVYLCASSLVGGKETQYFGPGTRLLVL.

About this clone itself: No conserved phenylalanine or tryptophan is present at the end of the CDR3, so a read error is the likely explanation. Because the CDR3's place on the DNA is in doubt, the DNA is left out and the CDR3 is given as listed by TCRdb. This rearrangement joins TRBV7-9 to TRBJ1-1; the tabulated D call, TRBD1, remains unverified against the DNA. A total of 13 residues make up the CDR3, ends included. Germline lookup yields CDR1 SEHNR and CDR2 FQNEAQ (reference sequence). CDR3: CASSLEGFQGGVL.

The chain is built from TRBV2 and TRBJ1-2; TRBD1 matches 9 bases. The V gene's germline CDR1 is SNHLY and CDR2 FYNNEI. J gave up 2 bases and V 8 bases, and 9 bases lay outside the gene matches. This CDR3 region has 15 residues. The CDR3 coding sequence is TGTGCCAGCCTCGAGGGACAGGGAGCAAACTATGGCTACACCTTC. It yields the protein CASLEGQGANYGYTF.